The clone carrying this T cell receptor (beta chain) was counted at least ten times. Its target is unknown. The PBMCs were taken from about 9.7 ml of fresh peripheral blood. Amplified TCR beta CDR3 regions came from RNA transcripts. Carried out on the TCR CDR3, a first-round RT-PCR used the HTBI primer set. TCRdb ran MiXCR on the multiplex PCR reads and lists one entry per CDR3 protein. The table lists approximately 640,000 distinct CDR3 sequences, 17% of them singletons. These data belong to a study of T cells in Graves' hyperthyroidism and ophthalmopathy. On the study more broadly: Peripheral blood draws took place at initial diagnosis, ahead of any treatment.

Overall study results and limits: In the blood, most expanded thyroid clonotypes above 0.001 appeared as well.

CDR3 length equals 15 residues. Per germline, CDR1 MNHEY and CDR2 SMNVEV (reference sequence). The ends were cut back, 6 bases at V and 6 bases at J, with 18 bases in the middle. Sequenced sample: blood. The sequence was collected from a man in his fifties with Graves' hyperthyroidism. V is TRBV27 and J is TRBJ2-4; D ambiguous. The CDR3 sequence is CASRRLGPGSNIQYF. The CDR3 region has the DNA TGTGCCAGCAGACGCCTCGGACCTGGTTCAAACATTCAGTACTTC.